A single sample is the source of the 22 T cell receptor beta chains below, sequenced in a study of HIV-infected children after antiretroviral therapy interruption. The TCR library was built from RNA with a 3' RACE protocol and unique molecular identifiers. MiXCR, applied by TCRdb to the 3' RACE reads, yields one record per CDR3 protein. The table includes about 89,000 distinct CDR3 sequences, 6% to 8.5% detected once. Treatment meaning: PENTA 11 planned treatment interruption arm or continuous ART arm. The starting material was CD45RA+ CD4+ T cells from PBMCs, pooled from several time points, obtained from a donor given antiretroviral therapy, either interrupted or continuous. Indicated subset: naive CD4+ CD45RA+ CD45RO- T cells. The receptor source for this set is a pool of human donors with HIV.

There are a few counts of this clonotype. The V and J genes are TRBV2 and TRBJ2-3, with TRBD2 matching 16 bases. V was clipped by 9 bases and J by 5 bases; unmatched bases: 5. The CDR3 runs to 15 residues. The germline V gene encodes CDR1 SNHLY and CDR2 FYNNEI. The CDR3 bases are TGTGCCAGAGGGACTAGCGGGGGGGCGAGAGATACGCAGTATTTT. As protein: CARGTSGGARDTQYF.

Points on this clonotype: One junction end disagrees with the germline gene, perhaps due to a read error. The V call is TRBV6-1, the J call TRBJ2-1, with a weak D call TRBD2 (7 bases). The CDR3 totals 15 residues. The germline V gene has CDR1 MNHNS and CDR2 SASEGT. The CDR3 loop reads CASSPQQGGYNGQFF. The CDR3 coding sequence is TGTGCCAGCAGCCCTCAACAGGGAGGGTACAATGGGCAGTTCTTC.

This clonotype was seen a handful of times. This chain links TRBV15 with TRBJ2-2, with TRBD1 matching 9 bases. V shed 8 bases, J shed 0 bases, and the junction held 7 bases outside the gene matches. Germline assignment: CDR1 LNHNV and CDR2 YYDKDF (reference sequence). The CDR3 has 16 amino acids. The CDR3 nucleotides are TGTGCCACCCTCGGAGACAGGGGGACGAACACCGGGGAGCTGTTTTTT. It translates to CATLGDRGTNTGELFF. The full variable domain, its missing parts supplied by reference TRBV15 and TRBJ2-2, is DAMVIQNPRYQVTQFGKPVTLSCSQTLNHNVMYWYQQKSSQAPKLLFHYYDKDFNNEADTPDNFQSRRPNTSFCFLDIRSPGLGDTAMYLCATLGDRGTNTGELFFGEGSRLTVL.

Here the CDR3 reads CASSLIGASGGTEQFF. DNA of the CDR3: TGCGCCAGCAGCTTGATAGGCGCTAGCGGGGGTACTGAGCAGTTCTTC. The chain combines TRBV5-1 with TRBJ2-1; 10 bases map to TRBD2. CDR3 length equals 16 residues. The J segment lost 9 bases and the V segment lost 1 base, leaving 10 bases of the junction unmatched. The germline V gene encodes CDR1 SGHRS and CDR2 YFSETQ.

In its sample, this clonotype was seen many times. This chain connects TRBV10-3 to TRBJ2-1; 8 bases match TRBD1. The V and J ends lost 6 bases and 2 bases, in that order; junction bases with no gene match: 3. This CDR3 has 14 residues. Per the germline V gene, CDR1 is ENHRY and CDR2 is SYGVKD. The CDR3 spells CAISEGQAYNEQFF. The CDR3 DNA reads TGTGCCATCAGCGAGGGACAGGCCTACAATGAGCAGTTCTTC.

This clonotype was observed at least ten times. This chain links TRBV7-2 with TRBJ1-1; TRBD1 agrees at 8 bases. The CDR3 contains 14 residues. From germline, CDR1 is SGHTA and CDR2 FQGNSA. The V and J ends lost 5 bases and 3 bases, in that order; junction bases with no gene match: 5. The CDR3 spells CASSPRGQDTEAFF. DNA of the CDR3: TGTGCCAGCAGCCCCAGGGGGCAGGACACTGAAGCTTTCTTT. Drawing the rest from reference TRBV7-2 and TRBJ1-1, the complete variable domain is GAGVSQSPSNKVTEKGKDVELRCDPISGHTALYWYRQSLGQGLEFLIYFQGNSAPDKSGLPSDRFSAERTGGSVSTLTIQRTQQEDSAVYLCASSPRGQDTEAFFGQGTRLTVV.

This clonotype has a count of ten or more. The CDR3 sequence: CSAIRVAGAKDTQYF. The CDR3 DNA reads TGCAGTGCTATTCGGGTAGCGGGGGCCAAAGATACGCAGTATTTT. The gene calls are TRBV20-1 and TRBJ2-3, with 9 positions matching TRBD2. Germline V lookup: CDR1 DFQATT, CDR2 SNEGSKA (reference sequence). V lost 4 bases, J lost 5 bases, and 10 bases stayed unmatched. The CDR3 is made up of 15 amino acids.

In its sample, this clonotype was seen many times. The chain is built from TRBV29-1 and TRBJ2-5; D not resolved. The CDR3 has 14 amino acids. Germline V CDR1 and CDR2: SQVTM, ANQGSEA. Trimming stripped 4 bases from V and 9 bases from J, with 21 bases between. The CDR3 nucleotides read TGCAGCGTTGTACCGGAAATTACCCTAGGGTCCCAGTACTTC. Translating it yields CSVVPEITLGSQYF.

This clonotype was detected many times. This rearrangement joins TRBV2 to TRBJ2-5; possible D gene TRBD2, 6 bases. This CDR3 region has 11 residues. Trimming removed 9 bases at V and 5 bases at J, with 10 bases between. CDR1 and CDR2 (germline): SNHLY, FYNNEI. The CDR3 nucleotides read TGTGCCAGGGGGGGTCCGGAGACCCAGTACTTC. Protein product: CARGGPETQYF.

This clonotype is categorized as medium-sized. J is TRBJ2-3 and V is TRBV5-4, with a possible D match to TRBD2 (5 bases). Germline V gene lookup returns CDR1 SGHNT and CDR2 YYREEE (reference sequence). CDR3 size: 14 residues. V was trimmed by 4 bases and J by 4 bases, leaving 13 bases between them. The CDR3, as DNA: TGTGCCAGCAGCAAACTCGGGGTCCCAGATACGCAGTATTTT. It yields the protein CASSKLGVPDTQYF.

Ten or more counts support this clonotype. The CDR3 nucleotides read TGTGCCAGTAGCACCGGGACCTACGAGCAGTACTTC. It yields the protein CASSTGTYEQYF. The chain links TRBV19 to TRBJ2-7; D might be TRBD2 (5 bases). Looked up from germline, CDR1 is LNHDA and CDR2 is SQIVND (reference sequence). The V end lost 6 bases, the J end lost 2 bases, and 8 bases lay between the germline ends. There are 12 residues in the CDR3. Full variable domain (missing parts from reference TRBV19 and TRBJ2-7): DGGITQSPKYLFRKEGQNVTLSCEQNLNHDAMYWYRQDPGQGLRLIYYSQIVNDFQKGDIAEGYSVSREKKESFPLTVTSAQKNPTAFYLCASSTGTYEQYFGPGTRLTVT.

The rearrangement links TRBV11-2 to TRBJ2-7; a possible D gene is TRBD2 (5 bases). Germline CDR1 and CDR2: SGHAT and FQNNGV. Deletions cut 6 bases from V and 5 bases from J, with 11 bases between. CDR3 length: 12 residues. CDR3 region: CASSYPGDEQYF. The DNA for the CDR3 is TGTGCCAGCAGTTACCCCGGGGACGAGCAGTACTTC.

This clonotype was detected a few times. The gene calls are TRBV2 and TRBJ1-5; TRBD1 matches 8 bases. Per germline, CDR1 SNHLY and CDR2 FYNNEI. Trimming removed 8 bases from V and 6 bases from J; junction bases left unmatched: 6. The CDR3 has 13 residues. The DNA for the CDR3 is TGTGCCAGCGACAGGGGTTCGGGTCAGCCCCAGCATTTT. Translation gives CASDRGSGQPQHF.

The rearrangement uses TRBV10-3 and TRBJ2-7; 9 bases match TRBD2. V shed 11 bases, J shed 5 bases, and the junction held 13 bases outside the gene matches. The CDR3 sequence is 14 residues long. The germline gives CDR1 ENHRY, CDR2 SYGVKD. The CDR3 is CARTGTSPTNEQYF. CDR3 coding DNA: TGTGCCCGTACCGGGACTAGCCCGACCAACGAGCAGTACTTC.

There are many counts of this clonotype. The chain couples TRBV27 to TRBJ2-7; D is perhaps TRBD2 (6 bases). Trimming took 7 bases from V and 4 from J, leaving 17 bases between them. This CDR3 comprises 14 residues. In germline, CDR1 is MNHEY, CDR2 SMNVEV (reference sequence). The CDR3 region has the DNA TGTGCCAGCAAGGAGGAGGGGCCGAGGTACGAGCAGTACTTC. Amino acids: CASKEEGPRYEQYF.

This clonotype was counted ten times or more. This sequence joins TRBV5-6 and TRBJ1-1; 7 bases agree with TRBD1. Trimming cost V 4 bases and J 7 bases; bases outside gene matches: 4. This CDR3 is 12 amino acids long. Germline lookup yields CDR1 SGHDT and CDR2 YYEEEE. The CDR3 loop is CASSRGQVEAFF. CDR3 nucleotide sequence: TGTGCCAGCAGCCGCGGACAGGTTGAAGCTTTCTTT.

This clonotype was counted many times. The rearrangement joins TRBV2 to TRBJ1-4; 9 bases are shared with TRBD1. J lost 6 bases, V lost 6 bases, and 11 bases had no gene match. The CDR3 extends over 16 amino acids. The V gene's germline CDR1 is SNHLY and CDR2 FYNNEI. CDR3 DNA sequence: TGTGCCAGCAGGTCCCGGTGGGGACAGGGTGATGAAAAACTGTTTTTT. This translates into CASRSRWGQGDEKLFF.

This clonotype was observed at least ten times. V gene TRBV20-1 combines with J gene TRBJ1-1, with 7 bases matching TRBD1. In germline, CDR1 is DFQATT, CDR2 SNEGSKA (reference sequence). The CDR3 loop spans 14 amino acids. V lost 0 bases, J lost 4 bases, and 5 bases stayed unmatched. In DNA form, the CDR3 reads TGCAGTGCTAGAGAAGGGGGCGGGAGCACTGAAGCTTTCTTT. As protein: CSAREGGGSTEAFF.

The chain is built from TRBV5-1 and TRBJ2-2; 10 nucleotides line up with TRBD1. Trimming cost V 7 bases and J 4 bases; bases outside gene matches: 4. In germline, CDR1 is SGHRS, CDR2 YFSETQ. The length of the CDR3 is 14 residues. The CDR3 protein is CASATGGSTGELFF. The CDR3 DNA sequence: TGCGCCAGCGCGACAGGGGGCAGCACCGGGGAGCTGTTTTTT.

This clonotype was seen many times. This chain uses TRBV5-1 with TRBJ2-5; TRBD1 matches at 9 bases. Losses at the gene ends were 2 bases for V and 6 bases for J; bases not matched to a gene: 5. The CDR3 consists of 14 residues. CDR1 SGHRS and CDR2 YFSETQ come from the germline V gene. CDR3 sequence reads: CASSFETGGKTQYF. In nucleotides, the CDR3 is TGCGCCAGCAGCTTCGAGACAGGGGGAAAGACCCAGTACTTC. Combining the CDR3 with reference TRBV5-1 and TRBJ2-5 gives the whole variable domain KAGVTQTPRYLIKTRGQQVTLSCSPISGHRSVSWYQQTPGQGLQFLFEYFSETQRNKGNFPGRFSGRQFSNSRSEMNVSTLELGDSALYLCASSFETGGKTQYFGPGTRLLVL.

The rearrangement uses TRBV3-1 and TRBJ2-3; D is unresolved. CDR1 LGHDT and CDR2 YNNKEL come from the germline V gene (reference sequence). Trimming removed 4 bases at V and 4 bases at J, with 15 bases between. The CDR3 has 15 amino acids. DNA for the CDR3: TGTGCCAGCAGCCCATCCAACACGGGCTCAGATACGCAGTATTTT. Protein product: CASSPSNTGSDTQYF.

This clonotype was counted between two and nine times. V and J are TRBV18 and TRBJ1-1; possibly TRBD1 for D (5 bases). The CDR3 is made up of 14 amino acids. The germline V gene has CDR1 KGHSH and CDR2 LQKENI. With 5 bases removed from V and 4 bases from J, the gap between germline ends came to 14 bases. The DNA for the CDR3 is TGTGCCAGCTCAGATTCGGGGCAGCGCACTGAAGCTTTCTTT. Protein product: CASSDSGQRTEAFF.